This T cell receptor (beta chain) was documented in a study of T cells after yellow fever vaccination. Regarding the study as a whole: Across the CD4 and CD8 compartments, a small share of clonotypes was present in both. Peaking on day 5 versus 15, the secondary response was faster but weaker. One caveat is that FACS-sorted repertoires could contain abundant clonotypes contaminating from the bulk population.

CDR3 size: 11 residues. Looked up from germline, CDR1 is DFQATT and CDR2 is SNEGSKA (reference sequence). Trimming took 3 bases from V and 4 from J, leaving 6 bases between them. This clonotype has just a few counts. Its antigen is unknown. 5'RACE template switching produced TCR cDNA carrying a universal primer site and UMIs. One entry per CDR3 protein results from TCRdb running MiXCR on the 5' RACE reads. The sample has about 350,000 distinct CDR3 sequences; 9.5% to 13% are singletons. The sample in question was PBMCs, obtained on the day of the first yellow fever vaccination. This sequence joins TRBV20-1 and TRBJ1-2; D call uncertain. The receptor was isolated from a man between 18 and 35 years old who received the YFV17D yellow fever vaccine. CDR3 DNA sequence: TGCAGTGCTAGTTTGGGCTATGGCTACACCTTC. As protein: CSASLGYGYTF.